This T cell receptor (beta chain) appears in the sequencing data of a study of T cell repertoires in cytomegalovirus infection. TCRdb reprocessed the reads via MiXCR and lists one record per CDR3 protein. The table includes over 100,000 distinct CDR3 sequences, about 9.5% detected once. This clonotype was counted at least ten times. Its antigen is unknown. The J segment lost 4 bases and the V segment lost 2 bases, leaving 5 bases of the junction unmatched. Germline lookup yields CDR1 SGHTA and CDR2 FQGNSA. The CDR3 consists of 15 residues. The receptor was derived from a human donor in good health (CMV status not recorded). Some clones in this sample may be carry-over from other donors' samples. This sequence joins TRBV7-2 and TRBJ2-3; 8 nucleotides agree with TRBD2. The sequencing sample was made of PBMCs, sequenced either directly or after in vitro stimulation (not recorded which). CDR3 in amino acids: CASSLRQRGPDTQYF. The DNA for the CDR3 is TGTGCCAGCAGCTTACGGCAGCGGGGGCCAGATACGCAGTATTTT.